Described below is a single TCR beta chain sequence and its context. The germline gives CDR1 SGDLS, CDR2 YYNGEE. The V end lost 5 bases, the J end lost 15 bases, and 9 bases lay between the germline ends. CDR3 length: 9 amino acids. This sample was taken from a study of OX40 agonist ivuxolimab in advanced cancers. The method was immunoSEQ multiplex PCR; TCRdb's version includes in-frame clones alone and lacks a portion of them. Counted here are tens of thousands of clones, 90% occurring once; the ten biggest clones make up around 2%. V is TRBV9 and J is TRBJ1-5, with unresolved D. The input for sequencing was CD4+ or CD8+ T cells sorted from blood, taken in a trial of the OX40 agonist ivuxolimab. This receptor was taken from an adult with an advanced solid tumor such as melanoma, head and neck, liver or kidney cancer. CDR3 sequence (DNA): TGTGCCAGCAGTCGGCCCGGGCATTTT. Protein product: CASSRPGHF.